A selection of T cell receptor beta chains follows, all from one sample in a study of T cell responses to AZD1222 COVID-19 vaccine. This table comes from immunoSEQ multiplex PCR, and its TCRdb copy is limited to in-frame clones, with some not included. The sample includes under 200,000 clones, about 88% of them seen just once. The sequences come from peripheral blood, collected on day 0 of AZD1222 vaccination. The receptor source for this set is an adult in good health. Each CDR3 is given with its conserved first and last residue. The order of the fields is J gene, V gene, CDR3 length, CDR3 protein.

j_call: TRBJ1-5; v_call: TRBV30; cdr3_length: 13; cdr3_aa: CAWARDTNQPQHF
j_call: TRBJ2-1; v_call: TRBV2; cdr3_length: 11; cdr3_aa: CASNRYNEQFF
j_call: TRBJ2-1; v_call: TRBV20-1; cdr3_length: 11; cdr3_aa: CSATVGNEQFF
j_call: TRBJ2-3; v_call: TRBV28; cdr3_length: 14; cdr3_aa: CASSLAGGPDTQYF
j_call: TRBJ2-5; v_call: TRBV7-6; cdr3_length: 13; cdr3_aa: CASSLTDVGQAYF
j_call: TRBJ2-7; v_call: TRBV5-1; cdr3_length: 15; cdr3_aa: CASSLEAGSVYEQYF
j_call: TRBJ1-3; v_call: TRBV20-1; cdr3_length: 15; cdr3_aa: CSASTSRFSGNTIYF
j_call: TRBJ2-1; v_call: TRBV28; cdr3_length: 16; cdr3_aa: CASSLAGGPRNNEQFF
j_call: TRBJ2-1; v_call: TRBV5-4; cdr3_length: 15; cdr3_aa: CASSSGLATHNEQFF
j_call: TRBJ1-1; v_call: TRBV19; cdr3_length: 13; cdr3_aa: CASRPGTALVAFF
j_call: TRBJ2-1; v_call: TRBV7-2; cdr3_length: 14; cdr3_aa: CASSGSGSFYEQFF
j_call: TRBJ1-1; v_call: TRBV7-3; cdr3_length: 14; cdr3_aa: CASSSGQSSTEAFF
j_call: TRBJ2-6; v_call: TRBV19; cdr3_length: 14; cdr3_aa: CASSMSSGANVLTF
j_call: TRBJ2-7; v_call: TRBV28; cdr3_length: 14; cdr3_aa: CASSPGSGVYEQYF
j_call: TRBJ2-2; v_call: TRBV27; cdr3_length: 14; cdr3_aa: CASSRTLKTGELFF
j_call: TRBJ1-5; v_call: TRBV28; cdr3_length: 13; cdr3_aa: CASSPPAAQPQHF
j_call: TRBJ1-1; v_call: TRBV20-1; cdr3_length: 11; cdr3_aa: CSVPGSTEAFF
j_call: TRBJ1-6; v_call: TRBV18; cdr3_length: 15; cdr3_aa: CASSPSTGEGSPLHF
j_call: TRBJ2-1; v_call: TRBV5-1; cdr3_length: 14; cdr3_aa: CASSTISSYNEQFF
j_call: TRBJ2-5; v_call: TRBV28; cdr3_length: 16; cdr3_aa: CASSETRTVYQETQYF
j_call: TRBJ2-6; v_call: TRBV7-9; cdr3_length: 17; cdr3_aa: CASSRRQGTSGANVLTF
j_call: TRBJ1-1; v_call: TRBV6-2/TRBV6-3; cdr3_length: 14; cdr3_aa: CASSSGGPSTEAFF